These 26 T cell receptor beta chains originate from one sample sequenced in a study of blood T cell repertoires in COVID-19. Some clones are missing from TCRdb's copy, which holds only in-frame ones; the method was immunoSEQ multiplex PCR. There are 200,000 to 250,000 clones in the sample; 88% occur only once, and around 1.5% lies in the top ten. The sequencing sample was made of peripheral blood. The source of these receptors is a man between 18 and 35 years old with active or convalescent COVID-19.

V is TRBV6-5 and J is TRBJ1-1; D is perhaps TRBD1 (5 bases). Germline loops: CDR1 MNHEY, CDR2 SVGAGI. This CDR3 contains 14 residues. V was cut by 5 bases and J by 6 bases, with 16 bases left in between. The CDR3 DNA reads as TGTGCCAGCAGTCCGCCTGCTCAGGGTGCTGAAGCTTTCTTT. Encoded protein: CASSPPAQGAEAFF.

This chain's CDR3 is CASRGLNTGELFF. The CDR3 DNA sequence: TGTGCCAGCAGGGGGCTGAACACCGGGGAGCTGTTTTTT. The chain couples TRBV6-5 to TRBJ2-2, with D perhaps matching TRBD1 (5 bases). The CDR3 totals 13 residues. In germline, CDR1 is MNHEY, CDR2 SVGAGI. Between the trimmed V and J ends, which lost 6 bases and 1 base, there was a span of 6 bases.

This sequence joins TRBV24-1 and TRBJ2-1; the match to TRBD1 covers 12 bases. The CDR3 covers 15 residues. The V gene's germline CDR1 is KGHDR and CDR2 SFDVKD. The ends lost 8 bases at V and 5 bases at J; junction bases unmatched: 6. CDR3 amino acids: CATNAGQGANNEQFF. CDR3 in DNA: TGTGCCACCAACGCGGGACAGGGGGCCAACAATGAGCAGTTCTTC.

The rearrangement joins TRBV3-1 (or the pseudogene TRBV3-2) to TRBJ2-1, with TRBD2 matching 14 bases. The CDR3 contains 16 residues. CDR1 and CDR2 (germline): LGHDT, YNNKEL (reference sequence). J lost 3 bases, V lost 4 bases, and 2 bases had no gene match. The CDR3 spells CASSRTSGRLYNEQFF. The CDR3 DNA sequence: TGTGCCAGCAGCCGGACTAGCGGGAGGCTCTACAATGAGCAGTTCTTC.

The gene calls are TRBV28 and TRBJ2-5; a weak D match, TRBD1 (5 bases). CDR1 and CDR2 (germline): MDHEN, SYDVKM. V shed 7 bases and J shed 1 base, with 13 bases lying between them. The CDR3 has 14 residues. The CDR3 here is CASTRQGIQETQYF. CDR3 bases: TGTGCCAGCACCCGTCAGGGAATCCAAGAGACCCAGTACTTC.

The J gene is TRBJ2-7, the V gene TRBV28; 10 bases fit TRBD2. After removal of 0 bases from V and 2 bases from J, the junction contained 4 bases not matched to a gene. CDR3 length: 16 amino acids. Germline CDR1 is MDHEN and CDR2 is SYDVKM. The CDR3 DNA reads as TGTGCCAGCAGTTTATGGAGGACTAGCGGCACCTACGAGCAGTACTTC. It specifies CASSLWRTSGTYEQYF.

The chain has TRBV27 and TRBJ1-2, with 10 bases lining up with TRBD1. V was clipped by 5 bases and J by 2 bases; unmatched bases: 5. CDR3 length: 15 residues. The germline V gene has CDR1 MNHEY and CDR2 SMNVEV (reference sequence). Written as DNA, the CDR3 is TGTGCCAGCAGTATACGGACAGGGGGGAACTATGGCTACACCTTC. As protein: CASSIRTGGNYGYTF.

This clone is a singleton in its sample. The V and J genes are TRBV21-1 and TRBJ2-1; the table's D call, TRBD2, has no DNA check behind it. TRBV21-1 is tagged as a pseudogene. This CDR3 region has 16 residues. The CDR3 nucleotides read TGTGCCAGCAGCAATATCGGCCTAGCGGGAGGTGATGAGCAGTTCTTC. Its translation is CASSNIGLAGGDEQFF.

The rearrangement links TRBV10-3 to TRBJ1-2; 8 nucleotides align to TRBD1. After removal of 5 bases from V and 4 bases from J, the junction contained 6 bases not matched to a gene. The CDR3 extends over 14 amino acids. Germline CDR1 ENHRY, CDR2 SYGVKD. The CDR3 reads CAISFGQGPYGYTF. The CDR3 region has the DNA TGTGCCATCAGTTTTGGACAGGGCCCCTATGGCTACACCTTC.

The chain uses TRBV7-2 and TRBJ2-3; possible D gene TRBD2, 5 bases. Trimming cost V 2 bases and J 6 bases, with 18 bases left between them. Germline CDR1 and CDR2: SGHTA and FQGNSA. CDR3 length: 16 residues. The DNA of the CDR3 is TGTGCCAGCAGCTTATGGGTGTGGGAGACCGGGGATACGCAGTATTTT. Protein product: CASSLWVWETGDTQYF.

The chain has TRBV27 and TRBJ2-1; D gene ambiguous. This CDR3 comprises 13 residues. Germline CDR1 is MNHEY and CDR2 is SMNVEV (reference sequence). V lost 0 bases and J lost 9, with 9 bases in between. This CDR3 reads CASSLSAPGEQFF. The CDR3 nucleotides are TGTGCCAGCAGTTTATCGGCCCCGGGTGAGCAGTTCTTC.

The chain employs TRBV7-3 and TRBJ2-3; D remains ambiguous. Trimming removed 5 bases at V and 0 bases at J, with 12 bases between. Germline V lookup: CDR1 SGHTA, CDR2 FQGTGA. The CDR3 length is 15 residues. The CDR3 DNA sequence: TGTGCCAGCAGCCTCTCCGGTCATAGCACAGATACGCAGTATTTT. Translation gives CASSLSGHSTDTQYF.

V gene TRBV7-9 combines with J gene TRBJ2-1; D remains ambiguous. Trimming left V 6 bases short and J 8 bases short, with 17 bases between. The CDR3 runs 14 residues. In germline, CDR1 is SEHNR, CDR2 FQNEAQ (reference sequence). The CDR3, as DNA: TGTGCCAGCAGTCAAGCCCCCGTATCGTATGAGCAGTTCTTC. Translation: CASSQAPVSYEQFF.

This chain joins TRBV28 and TRBJ1-1; D remains ambiguous. V lost 4 bases and J 1 base, leaving 10 bases between the germline ends. The CDR3 has 14 amino acids. Germline V gene data show CDR1 as MDHEN and CDR2 as SYDVKM. The CDR3 protein is CASSYRGTNTEAFF. The CDR3 DNA sequence: TGTGCCAGCAGTTATCGGGGAACGAACACTGAAGCTTTCTTT.

The chain recombines TRBV5-6 with TRBJ1-2, with TRBD1 matching over 7 bases. Looked up from germline, CDR1 is SGHDT and CDR2 is YYEEEE. The V segment lost 2 bases and the J segment 7 bases; nucleotides outside the gene matches: 8. The CDR3 runs to 14 residues. The chain's CDR3 is CASSFGTDPFGYTF. Here the CDR3 DNA reads TGTGCCAGCAGCTTCGGGACAGATCCTTTTGGCTACACCTTC.

The gene calls are TRBV27 and TRBJ2-1, with 11 bases that match TRBD2. The CDR3 is 18 residues long. J gave up 6 bases and V 5 bases, and 15 bases lay outside the gene matches. CDR1 and CDR2 from the germline V gene are MNHEY and SMNVEV (reference sequence). The CDR3 is CASSPIPITSGSINEQFF. DNA for the CDR3: TGTGCCAGCAGTCCAATACCTATCACTAGCGGGAGTATCAATGAGCAGTTCTTC.

In its sample, this clone was seen once. The chain is built from TRBV6-6 and TRBJ2-2; perhaps TRBD1 as D (6 bases). CDR1 and CDR2 (germline): MNHNY, SVGAGI (reference sequence). The CDR3 is 16 residues long. Trimming left V 2 bases short and J 5 bases short, with 15 bases between. CDR3 bases: TGTGCCAGCAGTTACACCGGGACAAAGGGGACCGGGGAGCTGTTTTTT. Translation gives CASSYTGTKGTGELFF.

The chain combines TRBV27 with TRBJ1-6; 7 bases are shared with TRBD1. Germline CDR1 and CDR2: MNHEY and SMNVEV (reference sequence). CDR3 size: 15 residues. Unmatched junction bases numbered 8, after V lost 7 bases and J lost 5 bases. The CDR3 here is CASTMGQPNNSPLHF. The CDR3 DNA reads as TGTGCCAGCACCATGGGACAGCCGAATAATTCACCCCTCCACTTT.

This sequence joins TRBV7-2 and TRBJ2-7, with D hard to call. Germline CDR1 SGHTA, CDR2 FQGNSA. The CDR3 has 13 amino acids. The ends were cut back, 4 bases at V and 4 bases at J, with 11 bases in the middle. The CDR3 DNA reads as TGTGCCAGCAGCTCGCTATCCCTATACGAGCAGTACTTC. It encodes CASSSLSLYEQYF. The whole variable domain, filled in from reference TRBV7-2 and TRBJ2-7, reads GAGVSQSPSNKVTEKGKDVELRCDPISGHTALYWYRQSLGQGLEFLIYFQGNSAPDKSGLPSDRFSAERTGGSVSTLTIQRTQQEDSAVYLCASSSLSLYEQYFGPGTRLTVT.

The gene calls are TRBV24-1 and TRBJ2-3; 8 nucleotides agree with TRBD1. The V gene's germline CDR1 is KGHDR and CDR2 SFDVKD. V dropped 7 bases and J dropped 1; count of bases not matched to a gene: 0. The CDR3 length is 13 residues. The CDR3 protein is CATRDRGTDTQYF. The CDR3 nucleotides are TGTGCCACCAGGGACAGGGGCACAGATACGCAGTATTTT.

The chain uses TRBV6-2 or TRBV6-3 and TRBJ2-1; weak D call: TRBD2 (8 bases). There are 16 residues in the CDR3. The V gene's germline CDR1 is MNHEY and CDR2 SVGEGT. V lost 3 bases and J 12 bases, leaving 24 bases between the germline ends. The CDR3 protein is CASSYPPRVGRGRQFF. Here the CDR3 DNA reads TGTGCCAGCAGTTATCCCCCTCGGGTCGGGAGGGGGCGGCAGTTCTTC.

V and J are TRBV9 and TRBJ2-5; TRBD2 is a possible D gene (6 bases). CDR3 length equals 13 residues. Trimming left V 0 bases short and J 5 bases short, with 8 bases between. Germline V CDR1 and CDR2: SGDLS, YYNGEE. The CDR3 region has the DNA TGTGCCAGCAGCGTAGCGGACTACGAGACCCAGTACTTC. This sequence encodes CASSVADYETQYF.

This chain connects TRBV9 to TRBJ2-2; TRBD1 agrees at 9 bases. Germline CDR1 reads SGDLS; CDR2 reads YYNGEE. The V gene end was trimmed by 3 bases and the J gene end by 6 bases; junction bases not matched to a gene: 6. This CDR3 has 15 residues. Written as DNA, the CDR3 is TGTGCCAGCAGCGAACAGGGGGCGGCGGCCGGGGAGCTGTTTTTT. As protein: CASSEQGAAAGELFF.

This clone was counted only a few times. The chain combines TRBV6-5 with TRBJ2-7; tentatively, D is TRBD1 (6 bases). Looked up from germline, CDR1 is MNHEY and CDR2 is SVGAGI. The CDR3 has 15 residues. Trimming took off 6 bases at V and 7 bases at J, with 22 bases between the two ends. The CDR3 region is CASSRGSSFPEEQYF. CDR3 coding DNA: TGTGCCAGCAGCAGGGGTTCTAGTTTCCCGGAAGAGCAGTACTTC.

This clone came up a few times. In DNA, the CDR3 is TGTGCCAGCAGTGGAGGCACCAGCGGGGAAGAGACCCAGTACTTC. It translates to CASSGGTSGEETQYF. The rearrangement joins TRBV27 to TRBJ2-5; 7 bases agree with TRBD2. V lost 5 bases, J lost 3 bases, and 9 bases stayed unmatched. Germline V gene data show CDR1 as MNHEY and CDR2 as SMNVEV (reference sequence). This CDR3 has 15 residues.

V gene TRBV6-5 combines with J gene TRBJ1-2; no reliable D call. Trimming removed 6 bases from V and 2 bases from J, with 10 bases in between. CDR1 is MNHEY, CDR2 SVGAGI, per germline. The CDR3 loop spans 13 amino acids. The CDR3 coding sequence is TGTGCCAGCAGGCAGACACTCAACTATGGCTACACCTTC. Residues: CASRQTLNYGYTF.